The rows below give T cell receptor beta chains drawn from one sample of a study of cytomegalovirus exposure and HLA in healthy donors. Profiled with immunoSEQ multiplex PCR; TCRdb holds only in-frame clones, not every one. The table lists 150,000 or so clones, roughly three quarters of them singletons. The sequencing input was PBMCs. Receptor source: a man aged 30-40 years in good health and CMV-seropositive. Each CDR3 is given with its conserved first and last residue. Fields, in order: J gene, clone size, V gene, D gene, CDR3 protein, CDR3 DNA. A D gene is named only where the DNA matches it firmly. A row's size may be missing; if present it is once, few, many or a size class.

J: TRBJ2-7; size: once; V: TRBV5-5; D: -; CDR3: CASSLAMTDYEQYF; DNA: TGTGCCAGCAGCTTAGCTATGACAGACTACGAGCAGTACTTC
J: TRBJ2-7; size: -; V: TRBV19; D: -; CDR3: CASRSTGAYEQYF; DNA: TGTGCCAGTAGGTCGACAGGAGCCTACGAGCAGTACTTC
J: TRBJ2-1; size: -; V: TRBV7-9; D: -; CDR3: CASSRRLVNEQFF; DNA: TGTGCCAGCAGCCGGAGACTAGTCAATGAGCAGTTCTTC
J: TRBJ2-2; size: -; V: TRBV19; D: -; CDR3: CASSIPGTGELFF; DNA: TGTGCCAGTAGTATCCCGGGCACCGGGGAGCTGTTTTTT
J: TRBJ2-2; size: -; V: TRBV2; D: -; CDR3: CASTQRTNTGELFF; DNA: TGTGCCAGCACGCAGCGGACGAACACCGGGGAGCTGTTTTTT
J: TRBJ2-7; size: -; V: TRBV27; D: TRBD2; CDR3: CASRIREGHYEQYF; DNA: TGTGCCAGCAGAATAAGGGAGGGCCACTACGAGCAGTACTTC
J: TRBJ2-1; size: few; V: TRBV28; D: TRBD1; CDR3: CASSSRGDRGGEQFF; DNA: TGTGCCAGCAGTTCCAGGGGGGACAGGGGGGGCGAGCAGTTCTTC
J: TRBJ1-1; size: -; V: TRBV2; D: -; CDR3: CASREVLNTEAFF; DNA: TGTGCCAGCAGGGAGGTCTTGAACACTGAAGCTTTCTTT
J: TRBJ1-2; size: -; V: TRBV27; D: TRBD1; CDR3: CASTYSTGNYGYTF; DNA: TGTGCCAGCACCTACTCGACAGGGAACTATGGCTACACCTTC
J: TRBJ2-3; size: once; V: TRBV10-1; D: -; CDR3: CASSDRPLGDTQYF; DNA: TGCGCCAGCAGTGATAGGCCCCTCGGGGATACGCAGTATTTT
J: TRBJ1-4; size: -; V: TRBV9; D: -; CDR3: CASSFSGRTKTVF; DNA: TGTGCCAGCAGCTTCTCCGGGAGGACAAAAACTGTTTTT
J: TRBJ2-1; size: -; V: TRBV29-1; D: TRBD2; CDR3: CSVRGGSYNEQFF; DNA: TGCAGCGTTCGCGGGGGGTCCTACAATGAGCAGTTCTTC
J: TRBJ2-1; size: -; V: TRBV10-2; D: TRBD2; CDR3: CASSEIGLVYNEQFF; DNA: TGCGCCAGCAGTGAGATCGGACTAGTTTACAATGAGCAGTTCTTC
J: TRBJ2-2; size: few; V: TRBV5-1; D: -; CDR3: CASSEDDTGELFF; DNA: TGCGCCAGCAGCGAGGATGACACCGGGGAGCTGTTTTTT
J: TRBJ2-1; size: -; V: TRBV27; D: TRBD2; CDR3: CASSLGSGRGNEQFF; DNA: TGTGCCAGCAGTTTGGGTAGCGGGAGGGGCAATGAGCAGTTCTTC
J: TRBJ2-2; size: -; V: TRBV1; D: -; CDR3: CTSSRTNVRDRGTGELFF; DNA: TGCACCAGCAGCCGTACAAACGTCCGCGACAGGGGCACCGGGGAGCTGTTTTTT
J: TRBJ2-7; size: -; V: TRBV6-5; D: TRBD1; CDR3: CASRRQGLEQYF; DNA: TGTGCCAGCAGACGACAGGGGTTGGAGCAGTACTTC
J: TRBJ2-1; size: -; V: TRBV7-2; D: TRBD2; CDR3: CASSLGLAGLNEQFF; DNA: TGTGCCAGCAGCTTAGGGCTAGCGGGACTCAATGAGCAGTTCTTC
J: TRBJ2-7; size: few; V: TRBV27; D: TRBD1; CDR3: CASRSTGGMSYEQYF; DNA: TGTGCCAGCAGATCCACAGGGGGCATGTCCTACGAGCAGTACTTC
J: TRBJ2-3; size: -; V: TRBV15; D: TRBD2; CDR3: CATSQLGLANTDTQYF; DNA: TGTGCCACCAGCCAGCTCGGACTAGCGAACACAGATACGCAGTATTTT
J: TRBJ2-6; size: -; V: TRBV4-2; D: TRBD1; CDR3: CASSQAIQGAAGANVLTF; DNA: TGTGCCAGCAGCCAAGCAATTCAGGGGGCAGCTGGGGCCAACGTCCTGACTTTC
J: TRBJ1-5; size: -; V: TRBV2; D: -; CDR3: CASSEQGGEGQPQHF; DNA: TGTGCCAGCAGTGAACAGGGAGGGGAGGGTCAGCCCCAGCATTTT
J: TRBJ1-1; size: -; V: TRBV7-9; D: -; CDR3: CASSGGGWNTEAFF; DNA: TGTGCCAGCAGCGGCGGTGGATGGAACACTGAAGCTTTCTTT
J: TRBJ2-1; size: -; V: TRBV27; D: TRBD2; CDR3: CASSFSSGYNEQFF; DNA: TGTGCCAGCAGTTTTTCTAGCGGATACAATGAGCAGTTCTTC
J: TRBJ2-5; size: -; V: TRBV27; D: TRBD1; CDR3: CASSPRQGIQETQYF; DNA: TGTGCCAGCAGTCCACGACAGGGGATCCAAGAGACCCAGTACTTC
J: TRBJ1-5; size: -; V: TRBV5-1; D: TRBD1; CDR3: CASSEIPSGTGVDQPQHF; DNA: TGCGCCAGCAGCGAGATACCTTCCGGGACAGGGGTGGATCAGCCCCAGCATTTT
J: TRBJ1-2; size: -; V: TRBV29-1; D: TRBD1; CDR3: CSVEGQGNYGYTF; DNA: TGCAGCGTTGAGGGACAGGGTAACTATGGCTACACCTTC
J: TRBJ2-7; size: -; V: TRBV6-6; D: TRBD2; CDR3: CASISELAGAGEQYF; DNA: TGTGCCAGCATCTCGGAGCTAGCGGGAGCGGGCGAGCAGTACTTC
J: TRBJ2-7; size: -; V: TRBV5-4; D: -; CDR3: CASSPRAAGVQGSYEQYF; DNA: TGTGCCAGCAGCCCCCGGGCGGCGGGGGTTCAGGGGTCATACGAGCAGTACTTC
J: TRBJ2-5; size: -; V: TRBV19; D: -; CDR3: CASSIGVLRETQYF; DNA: TGTGCCAGTAGTATCGGGGTACTTCGAGAGACCCAGTACTTC
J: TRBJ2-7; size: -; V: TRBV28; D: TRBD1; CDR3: CASSSPGQSYEQYF; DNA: TGTGCCAGCAGTTCGCCGGGACAGAGCTACGAGCAGTACTTC
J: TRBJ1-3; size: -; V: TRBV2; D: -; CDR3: CASRMTGFYSGNTIYF; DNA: TGTGCCAGCCGTATGACAGGATTTTACTCTGGAAACACCATATATTTT
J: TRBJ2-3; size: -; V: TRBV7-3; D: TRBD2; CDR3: CASSLIGASGHTDTQYF; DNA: TGTGCCAGCAGCTTAATCGGCGCTAGCGGACACACAGATACGCAGTATTTT
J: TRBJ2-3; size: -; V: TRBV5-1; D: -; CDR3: CASSPGLGGGTQYF; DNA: TGCGCCAGCAGCCCCGGATTGGGTGGAGGTACGCAGTATTTT
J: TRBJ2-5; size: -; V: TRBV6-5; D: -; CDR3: CASSPVFNRETQYF; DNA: TGTGCCAGCAGTCCCGTCTTTAATCGGGAGACCCAGTACTTC
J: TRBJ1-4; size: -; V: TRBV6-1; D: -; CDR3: CASSATGTTNEKLFF; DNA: TGTGCCAGCAGTGCAACAGGGACAACTAATGAAAAACTGTTTTTT
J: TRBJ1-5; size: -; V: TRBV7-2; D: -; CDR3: CASSPESNQPQHF; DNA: TGTGCCAGCAGCCCCGAGAGCAATCAGCCCCAGCATTTT
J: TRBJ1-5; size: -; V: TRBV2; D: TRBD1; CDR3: CASNPGTGSNQPQHF; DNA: TGTGCCAGTAACCCCGGGACAGGTAGCAATCAGCCCCAGCATTTT
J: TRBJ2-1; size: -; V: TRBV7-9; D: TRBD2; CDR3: CASSLPREYGYNEQFF; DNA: TGTGCCAGCAGCTTACCGCGGGAGTACGGCTACAATGAGCAGTTCTTC
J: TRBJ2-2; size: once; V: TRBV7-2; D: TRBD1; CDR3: CASSPRTGGNTGELFF; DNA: TGTGCCAGCAGCCCTCGGACAGGGGGTAACACCGGGGAGCTGTTTTTT
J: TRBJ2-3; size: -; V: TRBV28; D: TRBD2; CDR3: CASRPSGTSTDTQYF; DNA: TGTGCCAGCAGACCTAGCGGGACTTCCACAGATACGCAGTATTTT
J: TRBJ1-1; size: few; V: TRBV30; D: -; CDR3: CAWSVRDNEAFF; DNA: TGTGCCTGGAGTGTCCGGGACAATGAAGCTTTCTTT
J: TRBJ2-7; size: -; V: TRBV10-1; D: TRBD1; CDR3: CASSESQGVLSYEQYF; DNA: TGCGCCAGCAGTGAGTCACAGGGGGTATTGTCCTACGAGCAGTACTTC
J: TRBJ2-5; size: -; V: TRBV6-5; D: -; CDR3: CASRQNKVIAGTQYF; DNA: TGTGCCAGCAGGCAGAATAAGGTCATAGCTGGGACCCAGTACTTC
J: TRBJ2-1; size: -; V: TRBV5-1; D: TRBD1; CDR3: CASSLAWGQGHNEQFF; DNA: TGCGCCAGCAGCTTGGCCTGGGGACAGGGGCACAATGAGCAGTTCTTC
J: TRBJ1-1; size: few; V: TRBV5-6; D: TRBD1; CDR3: CASSLATGITEAFF; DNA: TGTGCCAGCAGCTTGGCGACAGGGATCACTGAAGCTTTCTTT
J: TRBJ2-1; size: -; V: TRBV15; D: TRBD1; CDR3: CATRRQGFFNEQFF; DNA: TGTGCCACCCGAAGACAGGGGTTTTTCAATGAGCAGTTCTTC
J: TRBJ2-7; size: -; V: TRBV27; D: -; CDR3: CASSPRGLSSYEQYF; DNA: TGTGCCAGCAGTCCCCGCGGTTTAAGCTCCTACGAGCAGTACTTC
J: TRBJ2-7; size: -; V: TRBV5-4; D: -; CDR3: CASSWGLSIGEQYF; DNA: TGTGCCAGCAGCTGGGGACTCAGCATTGGGGAGCAGTACTTC
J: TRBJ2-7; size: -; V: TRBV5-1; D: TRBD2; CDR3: CASSGTGTTTIEQYF; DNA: TGCGCCAGCAGCGGCACCGGGACTACTACTATCGAGCAGTACTTC
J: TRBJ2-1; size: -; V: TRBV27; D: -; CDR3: CASSPPPYSSYNEQFF; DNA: TGTGCCAGCAGTCCACCCCCGTATAGCTCCTACAATGAGCAGTTCTTC
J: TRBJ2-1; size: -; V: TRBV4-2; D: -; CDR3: CASSQDITGAYNEQFF; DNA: TGTGCCAGCAGCCAAGATATAACGGGAGCCTACAATGAGCAGTTCTTC
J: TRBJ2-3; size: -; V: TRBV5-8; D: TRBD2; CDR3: CASSLGTSGRADTQYF; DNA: TGTGCCAGCAGCTTAGGGACTAGCGGGAGAGCAGATACGCAGTATTTT